This TCR beta chain was identified in a study of cytomegalovirus exposure and HLA in healthy donors. This CDR3 has 14 amino acids. With 6 bases removed from V and 4 bases from J, the gap between germline ends came to 15 bases. Per germline, CDR1 MNHEY and CDR2 SVGAGI. Measured with immunoSEQ multiplex PCR; TCRdb has only the in-frame clones, and not every one. This sample has about 57,000 clones, with roughly 93% found just once. The chain combines TRBV6-5 with TRBJ2-5, with D hard to call. The source material was PBMCs. The sequence was collected from a woman younger than 35 in good health and CMV-seronegative. The CDR3 loop reads CASRAEASPETQYF. The CDR3 DNA sequence: TGTGCCAGCAGGGCCGAGGCAAGCCCAGAGACCCAGTACTTC.